This T cell receptor beta chain emerged from a study of blood T cell repertoires in COVID-19. The wider study: Material from acute and convalescent COVID-19 was sourced from the United States, Italy and Spain. PBMCs, B-cell-depleted T cells, or T cells provided the cDNA or gDNA that made up the material.

As originally analysed: From reference gene primer amplification, estimates of nucleated cell counts were derived. Assay: immunoSEQ multiplex PCR; the TCRdb copy retains only in-frame clones and omits some. V and J calls and clone size are as listed in that table; D and trimming were resolved from the DNA. The table records some 97,000 clones, just over 90% of them present only once. Germline CDR1 and CDR2: SGHRS and YFSETQ. The length of the CDR3 is 14 residues. V lost 5 bases and J lost 3, with 14 bases in between. The V gene is TRBV5-1, the J gene TRBJ1-1, with unresolved D. This sequence originates from a man aged 55 to 70 with acute or convalescent COVID-19. The specimen sequenced was peripheral blood. CDR3 coding DNA: TGCGCCAGCAGAGTCAGCCAGGCTGACACTGAAGCTTTCTTT. It is translated as CASRVSQADTEAFF.